This TCR beta chain was obtained from a study of cytomegalovirus exposure and HLA in healthy donors. PCR amplification relied on 60 Vbeta primers (plus 13 Jbeta primers). Clones were read by immunoSEQ multiplex PCR, and TCRdb kept only the in-frame ones, dropping some. The table shows about 140,000 clones, with about 80% occurring only once. CDR3 length: 13 residues. Germline V gene data show CDR1 as LGHNA and CDR2 as YSLEER. Trimming left V 0 bases short and J 11 bases short, with 12 bases between. Input material: PBMCs. The gene calls are TRBV4-3 and TRBJ2-3; tentatively, D is TRBD1 (5 bases). The TCR sequence derives from a male donor in good health and CMV-seronegative. The CDR3 region has the DNA TGCGCCAGCAGCCAAGAGGTGGGGCAGGGGCAGTATTTT. It translates to CASSQEVGQGQYF.